One and the same sample provided the 5 T cell receptor beta chains below, sequenced in a study of control samples from healthy donors and cancer patients. Sequenced by immunoSEQ multiplex PCR; TCRdb stores in-frame clones only, minus some. This table has about 160,000 clones, roughly 94% appearing once. Input material: PBMCs. Every receptor here comes from a man in his 60s with colorectal cancer.

The CDR3 nucleotides are TGTGCCAGCAGCCAGGGCCTAGACTATGGCTACACCTTC. Residues: CASSQGLDYGYTF. V is TRBV6-5 and J is TRBJ1-2, with D tentatively TRBD1 (5 bases). Germline assignment: CDR1 MNHEY and CDR2 SVGAGI. The CDR3 is made up of 13 amino acids. Trimming removed 6 bases at V and 3 bases at J, with 11 bases between.

The chain has TRBV28 and TRBJ2-2, with D unclear. CDR3 length equals 12 residues. The V and J ends lost 3 bases and 7 bases respectively, with 6 bases between them. CDR1 is MDHEN, CDR2 SYDVKM, per germline. The CDR3 coding sequence is TGTGCCAGCAGTTTCCAGGTCGGGGAGCTGTTTTTT. Residues: CASSFQVGELFF.

This clone was seen just once. The J gene is TRBJ2-1, the V gene TRBV10-3, with TRBD2 matching 7 bases. The CDR3 runs to 14 residues. Germline-derived CDR1 and CDR2 are ENHRY and SYGVKD. J gave up 8 bases and V 5 bases, and 9 bases lay outside the gene matches. CDR3 DNA: TGTGCCATCAGTTCCTCGATGGCGGGGGATGAGCAGTTCTTC. Translated, it gives CAISSSMAGDEQFF.

The V gene is TRBV5-1, the J gene TRBJ2-3, with 12 bases that match TRBD2. The CDR3 is 17 amino acids. The V gene's germline CDR1 is SGHRS and CDR2 YFSETQ. Trimming took 0 bases from V and 3 from J; bases not matched to a gene: 5. CDR3 residues: CASSLALAGGPTDTQYF. DNA for the CDR3: TGCGCCAGCAGCTTGGCTCTAGCGGGGGGGCCGACAGATACGCAGTATTTT. Filled out from reference TRBV5-1 and TRBJ2-3, the complete variable domain reads KAGVTQTPRYLIKTRGQQVTLSCSPISGHRSVSWYQQTPGQGLQFLFEYFSETQRNKGNFPGRFSGRQFSNSRSEMNVSTLELGDSALYLCASSLALAGGPTDTQYFGPGTRLTVL.

Worth noting for this clone: One junction end does not reproduce the germline sequence, and a read error may be involved. Distinct nucleotide sequences in the sample also encode this CDR3. The CDR3 DNA is TGTGCTAGCAGCCATGGTGACAGGGACCTTAATGAAAAACTGTTTTTT. This gives the protein CASSHGDRDLNEKLFF. J is TRBJ1-4 and V is TRBV7-9; TRBD1 matches at 7 bases. The V gene's germline CDR1 is SEHNR and CDR2 FQNEAQ (reference sequence). This CDR3 comprises 16 residues.